The 16 T cell receptor beta chains presented below share a single source sample, sequenced in a study of monozygotic twins with cystic fibrosis. Data came from immunoSEQ multiplex PCR; TCRdb stores just in-frame clones and leaves some out. The sample contains 7,100 or so clones, 85% to 95% of which appear only once. The sample was blood. The receptors come from a boy aged 2-15 years with cystic fibrosis.

The chain joins TRBV5-1 to TRBJ2-7; 9 positions match TRBD1. With 4 bases clipped from V and 3 bases from J, the junction kept 11 bases outside the gene matches. The CDR3 loop spans 16 amino acids. The germline gives CDR1 SGHRS, CDR2 YFSETQ. The CDR3 coding sequence is TGCGCCAGCAGCCCAGCCCCGATGGGACAGGGCTACGAGCAGTACTTC. This codes for CASSPAPMGQGYEQYF.

The chain has TRBV29-1 and TRBJ2-7; D uncertain. From germline, CDR1 is SQVTM and CDR2 ANQGSEA. The CDR3 covers 15 residues. V was pared by 0 bases and J by 2 bases, with 14 bases between. The CDR3 nucleotides read TGCAGCGTTGAAGACCGACGGACCCTACCCTACGAGCAGTACTTC. Translation gives CSVEDRRTLPYEQYF.

The genes are TRBV2 and TRBJ2-3; TRBD2 aligns across 13 bases. This CDR3 spans 13 amino acids. Germline assignment: CDR1 SNHLY and CDR2 FYNNEI. V was clipped by 9 bases and J by 5 bases; unmatched bases: 2. The CDR3 protein is CARTSGGLDTQYF. The DNA for the CDR3 is TGTGCCAGGACTAGCGGGGGGTTAGATACGCAGTATTTT.

The V and J genes are TRBV9 and TRBJ2-3, with 11 bases identical to TRBD2. This CDR3 contains 15 residues. Losses at the gene ends were 4 bases for V and 1 base for J; bases not matched to a gene: 2. From germline, CDR1 is SGDLS and CDR2 YYNGEE. This CDR3 reads CASSLTSGGTDTQYF. CDR3 nucleotide sequence: TGTGCCAGCAGCTTGACTAGCGGGGGCACAGATACGCAGTATTTT.

V is TRBV4-3 and J is TRBJ2-7; no clear D gene. Trimming took off 0 bases at V and 6 bases at J, with 18 bases between the two ends. This CDR3 has 16 residues. Germline loops: CDR1 LGHNA, CDR2 YSLEER. CDR3 protein: CASSQDEVGRMVEQYF. The CDR3 DNA reads TGCGCCAGCAGCCAAGATGAGGTAGGCAGGATGGTCGAGCAGTACTTC.

The chain has TRBV19 and TRBJ1-1; TRBD1 agrees at 9 bases. V lost 5 bases to trimming and J lost 5 bases; unmatched junction nucleotides: 9. The CDR3 length is 15 residues. Per the germline V gene, CDR1 is LNHDA and CDR2 is SQIVND (reference sequence). CDR3 in amino acids: CASSAPGQGNTEAFF. For the CDR3, the DNA is TGTGCCAGTAGTGCGCCGGGACAGGGAAATACTGAAGCTTTCTTT. The full variable domain, completed using reference TRBV19 and TRBJ1-1, is DGGITQSPKYLFRKEGQNVTLSCEQNLNHDAMYWYRQDPGQGLRLIYYSQIVNDFQKGDIAEGYSVSREKKESFPLTVTSAQKNPTAFYLCASSAPGQGNTEAFFGQGTRLTVV.

This chain joins TRBV5-8 and TRBJ1-2; TRBD1 matches at 7 bases. The length of the CDR3 is 17 residues. J lost 0 bases, V lost 6 bases, and 14 bases had no gene match. Per germline, CDR1 SGHTS and CDR2 YDEGEE. CDR3: CASNSGQVYPPNYGYTF. CDR3 nucleotide sequence: TGTGCCAGCAACTCCGGACAGGTATATCCCCCTAACTATGGCTACACCTTC.

Comment on this clone: At one boundary the junction diverges from the germline segment, which might be a read error. The chain carries TRBV6-5 and TRBJ2-2; D gene uncertain. Looked up from germline, CDR1 is MNHEY and CDR2 is SVGAGI. The CDR3 loop spans 13 amino acids. Written as DNA, the CDR3 is TGTGCCAGCAGTTACTGGAACCCCGGGGAGCTGTTTTTT. Translated, it gives CASSYWNPGELFF.

V usage is TRBV11-2 and J usage is TRBJ2-1; D tentatively reads TRBD1 or TRBD2 (7 bases each). CDR1 SGHAT and CDR2 FQNNGV come from the germline V gene. The CDR3 consists of 12 residues. V lost 5 bases, J lost 8 bases, and 10 bases lay in between. CDR3 sequence (DNA): TGTGCCAGCAGCGCAGGGGGGGATGAGCAGTTCTTC. It translates to CASSAGGDEQFF.

The chain links TRBV5-1 to TRBJ2-2; D gene uncertain. Germline values: CDR1 SGHRS, CDR2 YFSETQ. With 0 bases removed from V and 1 base from J, the gap between germline ends came to 10 bases. CDR3 length: 16 residues. DNA for the CDR3: TGCGCCAGCAGCTTGGAGTCATCCTTGAACACCGGGGAGCTGTTTTTT. Protein product: CASSLESSLNTGELFF.

This chain links TRBV11-1 with TRBJ2-7; 8 nucleotides align to TRBD1. Germline assignment: CDR1 SGHAT and CDR2 FQDESV (reference sequence). This CDR3 contains 15 residues. V shed 3 bases, J shed 3 bases, and the junction held 7 bases outside the gene matches. CDR3 protein: CASSFRTGRGYEQYF. CDR3 DNA: TGTGCCAGCAGCTTCAGGACAGGGCGAGGCTACGAGCAGTACTTC.

This chain links TRBV4-2 with TRBJ1-1; D may be TRBD1 (6 bases). This CDR3 region has 14 residues. V lost 2 bases and J lost 1, with 8 bases in between. From germline, CDR1 is LGHNA and CDR2 YNFKEQ. CDR3 bases: TGTGCCAGCAGCCAAATAGGGGGGAACACTGAAGCTTTCTTT. It is translated as CASSQIGGNTEAFF.

The chain links TRBV7-9 to TRBJ2-1; the D is unclear. Trimming left V 5 bases short and J 7 bases short, with 15 bases between. CDR1 and CDR2 (germline): SEHNR, FQNEAQ (reference sequence). The CDR3 runs to 14 residues. The CDR3 DNA follows: TGTGCCAGCAGCGGTAAGGACGGAAAGAATGAGCAGTTCTTC. The encoded protein is CASSGKDGKNEQFF.

J is TRBJ2-2 and V is TRBV5-1, with TRBD1 identical over 9 bases. The CDR3 has 16 amino acids. The V segment lost 4 bases and the J segment 7 bases; nucleotides outside the gene matches: 11. Germline V CDR1 and CDR2: SGHRS, YFSETQ. This CDR3 reads CASSPAGTGLNGELFF. DNA for the CDR3: TGCGCCAGCAGCCCGGCCGGGACAGGGTTGAACGGGGAGCTGTTTTTT.

The chain uses TRBV20-1 and TRBJ1-1; TRBD1 matches 7 bases. J lost 11 bases, V lost 5 bases, and 8 bases had no gene match. This CDR3 has 11 amino acids. CDR1 DFQATT and CDR2 SNEGSKA come from the germline V gene (reference sequence). The DNA of the CDR3 is TGCAGTGCTCGATCCGTGACAGGGGCTTTCTTT. The encoded protein is CSARSVTGAFF.

The chain recombines TRBV5-5 with TRBJ1-4; D not resolved. The CDR3 totals 17 residues. Trimming cost V 2 bases and J 0 bases, with 14 bases left between them. Germline V gene data show CDR1 as SGHKS and CDR2 as YYEKEE (reference sequence). As DNA, the CDR3 is TGTGCCAGCAGCTTTTTGGGGAGGTTTGCAACTAATGAAAAACTGTTTTTT. This codes for CASSFLGRFATNEKLFF. Full variable domain (missing parts from reference TRBV5-5 and TRBJ1-4): DAGVTQSPTHLIKTRGQQVTLRCSPISGHKSVSWYQQVLGQGPQFIFQYYEKEERGRGNFPDRFSARQFPNYSSELNVNALLLGDSALYLCASSFLGRFATNEKLFFGSGTQLSVL.